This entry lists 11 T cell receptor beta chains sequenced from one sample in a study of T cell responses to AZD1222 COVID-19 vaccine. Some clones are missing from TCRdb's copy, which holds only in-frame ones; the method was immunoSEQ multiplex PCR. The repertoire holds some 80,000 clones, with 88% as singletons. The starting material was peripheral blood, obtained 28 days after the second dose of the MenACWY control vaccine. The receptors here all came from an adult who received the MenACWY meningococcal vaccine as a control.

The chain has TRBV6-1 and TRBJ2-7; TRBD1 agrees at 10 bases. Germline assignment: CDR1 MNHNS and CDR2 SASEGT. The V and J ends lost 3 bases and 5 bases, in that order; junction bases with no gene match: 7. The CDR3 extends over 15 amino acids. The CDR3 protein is CASSEMWGQGNEQYF. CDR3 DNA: TGTGCCAGCAGTGAGATGTGGGGACAGGGGAACGAGCAGTACTTC.

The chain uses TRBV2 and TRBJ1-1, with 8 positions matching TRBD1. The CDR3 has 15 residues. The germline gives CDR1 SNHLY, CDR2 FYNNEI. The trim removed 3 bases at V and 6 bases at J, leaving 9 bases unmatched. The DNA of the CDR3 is TGTGCCAGCAGTGACGGGACAGGAGGGGCGGCTGAAGCTTTCTTT. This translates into CASSDGTGGAAEAFF.

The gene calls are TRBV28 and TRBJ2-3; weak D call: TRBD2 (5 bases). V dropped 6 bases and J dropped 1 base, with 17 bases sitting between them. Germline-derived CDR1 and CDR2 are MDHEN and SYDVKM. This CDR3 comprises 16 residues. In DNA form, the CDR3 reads TGTGCCAGCAGGCAAGAGGGTTTGGTGGGCACAGATACGCAGTATTTT. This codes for CASRQEGLVGTDTQYF.

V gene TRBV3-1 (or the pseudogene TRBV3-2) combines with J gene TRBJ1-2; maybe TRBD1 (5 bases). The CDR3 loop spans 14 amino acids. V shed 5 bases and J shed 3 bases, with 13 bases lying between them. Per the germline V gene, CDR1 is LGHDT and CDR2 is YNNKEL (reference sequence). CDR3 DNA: TGTGCCAGCAGCTCCCGAGACAGCGACTATGGCTACACCTTC. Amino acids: CASSSRDSDYGYTF.

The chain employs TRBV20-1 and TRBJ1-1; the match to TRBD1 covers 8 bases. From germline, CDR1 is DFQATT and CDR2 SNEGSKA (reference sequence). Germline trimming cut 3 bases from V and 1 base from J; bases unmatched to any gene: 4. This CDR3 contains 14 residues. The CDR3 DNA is TGCAGTGCTAGTGGGGACAGGAAGAACACTGAAGCTTTCTTT. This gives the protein CSASGDRKNTEAFF.

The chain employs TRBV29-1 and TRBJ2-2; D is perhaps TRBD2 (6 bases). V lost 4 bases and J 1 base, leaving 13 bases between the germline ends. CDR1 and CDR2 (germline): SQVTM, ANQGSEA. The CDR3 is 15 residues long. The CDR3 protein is CSVVGGALNTGELFF. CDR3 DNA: TGCAGCGTTGTCGGCGGGGCCTTGAACACCGGGGAGCTGTTTTTT.

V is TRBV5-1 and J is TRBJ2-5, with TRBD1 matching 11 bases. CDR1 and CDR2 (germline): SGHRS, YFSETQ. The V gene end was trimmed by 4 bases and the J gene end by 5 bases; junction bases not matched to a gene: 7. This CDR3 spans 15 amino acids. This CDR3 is CASSDGQGAAETQYF. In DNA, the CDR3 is TGCGCCAGCAGCGACGGACAGGGGGCGGCGGAGACCCAGTACTTC.

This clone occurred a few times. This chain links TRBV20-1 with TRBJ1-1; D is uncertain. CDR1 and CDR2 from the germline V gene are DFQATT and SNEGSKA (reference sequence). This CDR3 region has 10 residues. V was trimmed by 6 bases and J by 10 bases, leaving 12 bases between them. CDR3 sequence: CSAVAHGAFF. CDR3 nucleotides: TGCAGTGCAGTGGCCCACGGAGCTTTCTTT.

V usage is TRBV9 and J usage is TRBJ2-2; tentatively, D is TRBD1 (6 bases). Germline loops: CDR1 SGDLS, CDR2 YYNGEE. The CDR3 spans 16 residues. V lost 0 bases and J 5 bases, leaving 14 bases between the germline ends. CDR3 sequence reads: CASSVGGQGVTGELFF. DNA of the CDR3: TGTGCCAGCAGCGTAGGGGGACAAGGGGTGACCGGGGAGCTGTTTTTT.

CDR3 nucleotide sequence: TGTGCCAGCAGCCCCCTACTGGACACGGGCTACACCTTC. Amino acid sequence: CASSPLLDTGYTF. The rearrangement joins TRBV7-2 to TRBJ1-2; TRBD1 is a possible D gene (5 bases). The CDR3 runs to 13 residues. The V end lost 5 bases, the J end lost 8 bases, and 15 bases lay between the germline ends. The germline gives CDR1 SGHTA, CDR2 FQGNSA.

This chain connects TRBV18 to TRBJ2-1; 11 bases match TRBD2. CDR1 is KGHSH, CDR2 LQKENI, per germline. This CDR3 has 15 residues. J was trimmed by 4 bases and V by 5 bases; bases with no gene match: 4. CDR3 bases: TGTGCCAGCTCAATAGGGACTAGCGGATACAATGAGCAGTTCTTC. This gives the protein CASSIGTSGYNEQFF.